This TCR beta chain was documented in a study of long-term antiretroviral therapy in people with HIV. Study-wide points: Records did not include ART adherence, viral resistance or therapy changes. Controls exceeded HIV repertoires in CDR3 length range. Blood draws took place between about 2003 and 2018 and possibly involved older ART regimens.

It was version v3.0 of the immunoSEQ assay that was run at survey level. Sequencing aimed to cover about 35,000-50,000 T-cell genomes per sample. The repertoire was sequenced with immunoSEQ multiplex PCR; TCRdb's copy has only in-frame clones and lacks some. This sample has 25,000 to 30,000 clones; about 86% occur once, and the top ten carry around 5%. On this clone itself: Its cognate antigen is unknown.

The source material was unsorted PBMCs, sampled 0.8 years after starting antiretroviral therapy. This TCR was recovered from a woman in her 30s with HIV.

DNA for the CDR3: TGTGCCTGGACCGGACTAGCGGGCCCCCAGTACTTC. Translating gives CAWTGLAGPQYF. The chain carries TRBV30 and TRBJ2-5; 11 nucleotides align to TRBD2. The CDR3 has 12 amino acids. The J segment lost 9 bases and the V segment lost 4 bases, leaving 4 bases of the junction unmatched. Germline values: CDR1 GTSNPN, CDR2 SVGIG (reference sequence).